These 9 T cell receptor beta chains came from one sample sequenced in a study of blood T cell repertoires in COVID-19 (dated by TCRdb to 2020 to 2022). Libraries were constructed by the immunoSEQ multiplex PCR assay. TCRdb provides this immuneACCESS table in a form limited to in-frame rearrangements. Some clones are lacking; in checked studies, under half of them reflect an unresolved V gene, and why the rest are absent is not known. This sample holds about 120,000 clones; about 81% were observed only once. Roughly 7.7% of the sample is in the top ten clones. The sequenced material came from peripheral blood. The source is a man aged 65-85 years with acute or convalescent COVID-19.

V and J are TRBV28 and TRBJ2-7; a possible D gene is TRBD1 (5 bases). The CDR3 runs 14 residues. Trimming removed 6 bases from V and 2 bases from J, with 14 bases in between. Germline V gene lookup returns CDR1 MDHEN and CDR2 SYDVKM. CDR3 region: CASRRQLGTYEQYF. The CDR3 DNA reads TGTGCCAGCAGACGACAGTTGGGGACCTACGAGCAGTACTTC.

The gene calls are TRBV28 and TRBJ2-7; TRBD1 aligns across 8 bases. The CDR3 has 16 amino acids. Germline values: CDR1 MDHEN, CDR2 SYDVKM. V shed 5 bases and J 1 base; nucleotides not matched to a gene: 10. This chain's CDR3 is CASSTPRQGSSYEQYF. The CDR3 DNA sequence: TGTGCCAGCAGTACCCCAAGACAGGGGTCTTCCTACGAGCAGTACTTC.

CDR3 region: CASSGQQLFF. The DNA for the CDR3 is TGTGCCAGCAGTGGGCAACAACTGTTTTTT. This chain links TRBV2 with TRBJ1-4, with no clear D. CDR3 size: 10 residues. The V and J ends lost 4 bases and 12 bases respectively, with 6 bases between them. Germline V gene data show CDR1 as SNHLY and CDR2 as FYNNEI. Based on the CDR3 plus reference TRBV2 and TRBJ1-4, the full variable domain is EPEVTQTPSHQVTQMGQEVILRCVPISNHLYFYWYRQILGQKVEFLVSFYNNEISEKSEIFDDQFSVERPDGSNFTLKIRSTKLEDSAMYFCASSGQQLFFGSGTQLSVL.

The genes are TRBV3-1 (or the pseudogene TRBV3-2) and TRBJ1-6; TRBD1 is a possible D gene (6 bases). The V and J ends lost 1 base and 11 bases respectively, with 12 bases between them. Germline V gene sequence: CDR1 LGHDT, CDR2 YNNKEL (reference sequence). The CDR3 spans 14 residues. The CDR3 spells CASSQGWTEAPLHF. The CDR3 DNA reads TGTGCCAGCAGCCAAGGGTGGACAGAGGCACCCCTCCACTTT.

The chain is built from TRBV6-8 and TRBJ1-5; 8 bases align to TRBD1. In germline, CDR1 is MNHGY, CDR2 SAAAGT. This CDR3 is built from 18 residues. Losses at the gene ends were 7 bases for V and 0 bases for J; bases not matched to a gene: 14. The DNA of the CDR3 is TGTGCCAGCATGCTCGAGAGGACAGGGAAGGATAGCAATCAGCCCCAGCATTTT. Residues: CASMLERTGKDSNQPQHF.

The CDR3 loop is CASRTLGGNEQFF. The CDR3 DNA reads as TGTGCCAGCCGGACTTTGGGGGGGAATGAGCAGTTCTTC. V is TRBV18 and J is TRBJ2-1; 7 bases align to TRBD2. CDR1 and CDR2 from the germline V gene are KGHSH and LQKENI. The ends lost 8 bases at V and 7 bases at J; junction bases unmatched: 8. The CDR3 has 13 residues.

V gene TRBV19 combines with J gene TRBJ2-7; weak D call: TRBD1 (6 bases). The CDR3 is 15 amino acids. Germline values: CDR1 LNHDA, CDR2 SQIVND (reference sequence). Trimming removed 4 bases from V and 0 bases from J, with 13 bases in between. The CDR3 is CASSTQTGSSYEQYF. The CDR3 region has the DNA TGTGCCAGTAGTACCCAGACAGGATCCTCCTACGAGCAGTACTTC.

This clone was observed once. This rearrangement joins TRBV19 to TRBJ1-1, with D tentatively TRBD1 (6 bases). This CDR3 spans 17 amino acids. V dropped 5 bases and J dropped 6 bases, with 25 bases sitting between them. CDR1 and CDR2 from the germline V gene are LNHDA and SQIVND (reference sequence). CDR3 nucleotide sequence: TGTGCCAGTAGTCCGACCCTTTGGGGGGGCGCGAGCGCTGAAGCTTTCTTT. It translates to CASSPTLWGGASAEAFF.

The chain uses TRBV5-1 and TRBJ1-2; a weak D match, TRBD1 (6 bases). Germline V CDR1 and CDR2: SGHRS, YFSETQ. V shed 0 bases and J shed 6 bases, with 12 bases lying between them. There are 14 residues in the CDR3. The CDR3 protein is CASSLGQEIDGYTF. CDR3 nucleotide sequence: TGCGCCAGCAGCTTGGGACAGGAGATCGATGGCTACACCTTC.